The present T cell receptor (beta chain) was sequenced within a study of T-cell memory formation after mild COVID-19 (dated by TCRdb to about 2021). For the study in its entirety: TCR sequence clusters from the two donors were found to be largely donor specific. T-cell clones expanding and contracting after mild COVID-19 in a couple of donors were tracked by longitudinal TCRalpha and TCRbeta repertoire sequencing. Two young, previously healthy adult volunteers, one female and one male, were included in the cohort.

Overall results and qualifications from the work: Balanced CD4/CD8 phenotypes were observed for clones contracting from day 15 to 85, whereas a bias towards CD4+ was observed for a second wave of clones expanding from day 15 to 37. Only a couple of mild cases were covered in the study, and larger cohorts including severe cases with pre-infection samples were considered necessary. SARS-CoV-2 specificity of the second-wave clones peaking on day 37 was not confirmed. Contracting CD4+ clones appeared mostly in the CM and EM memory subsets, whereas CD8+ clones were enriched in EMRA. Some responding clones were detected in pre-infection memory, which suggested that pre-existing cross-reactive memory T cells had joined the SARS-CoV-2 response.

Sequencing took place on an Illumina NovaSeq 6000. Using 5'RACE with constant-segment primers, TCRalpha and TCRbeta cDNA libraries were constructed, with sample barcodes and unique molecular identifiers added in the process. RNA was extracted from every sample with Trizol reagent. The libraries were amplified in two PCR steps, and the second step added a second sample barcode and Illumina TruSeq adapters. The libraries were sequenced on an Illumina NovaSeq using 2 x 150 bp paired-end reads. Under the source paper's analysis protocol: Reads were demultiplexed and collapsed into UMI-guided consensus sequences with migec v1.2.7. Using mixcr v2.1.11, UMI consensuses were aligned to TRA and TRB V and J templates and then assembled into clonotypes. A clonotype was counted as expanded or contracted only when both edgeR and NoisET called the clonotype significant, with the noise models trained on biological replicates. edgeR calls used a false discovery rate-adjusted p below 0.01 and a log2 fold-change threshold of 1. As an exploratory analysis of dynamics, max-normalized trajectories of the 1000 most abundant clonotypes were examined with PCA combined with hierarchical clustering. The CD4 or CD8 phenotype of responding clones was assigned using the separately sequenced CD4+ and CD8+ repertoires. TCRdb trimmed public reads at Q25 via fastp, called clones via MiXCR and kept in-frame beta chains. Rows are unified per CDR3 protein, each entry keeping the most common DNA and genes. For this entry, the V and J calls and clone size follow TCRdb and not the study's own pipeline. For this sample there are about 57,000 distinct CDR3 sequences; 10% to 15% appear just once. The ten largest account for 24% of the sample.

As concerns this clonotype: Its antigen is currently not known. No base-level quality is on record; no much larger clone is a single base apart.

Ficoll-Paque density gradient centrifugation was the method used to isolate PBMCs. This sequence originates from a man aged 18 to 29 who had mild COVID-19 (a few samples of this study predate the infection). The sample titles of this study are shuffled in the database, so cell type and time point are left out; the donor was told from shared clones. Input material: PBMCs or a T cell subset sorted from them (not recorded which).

The nucleotide sequence reads as follows: TGTGCCAGCAGCCCGAGCCTTTGGCAGGGGGCGATCCGGAACTACAATGAGCAGTTCTTC. It codes for CASSPSLWQGAIRNYNEQFF. The chain is made from TRBV11-2 and TRBJ2-1; 8 of the junction bases match TRBD1. The CDR3 runs 20 residues from the cysteine to the phenylalanine. Of all the DNA, just the CDR3 is kept, 60 bases in frame from base 1. V has 5 bases trimmed and J has 3 bases trimmed; junction bases matching no gene number 21. From a lookup of the germline V gene, CDR1 and CDR2 are SGHAT and FQNNGV.